The 15 T cell receptor beta chains presented below share a single source sample, sequenced in a study of early T cells in non-severe SARS-CoV-2 infection (dated by TCRdb to 2020 to 2022). The protocol used for the library was 5' RACE. TCRdb shows the sequencer as NextSeq 500. Using fastp at Q25 and MiXCR, TCRdb reprocessed the public reads and kept productive beta chains. Identical CDR3 protein sequences are pooled into one entry, listed with their most common genes and DNA. For this sample the table gives 25,000 to 35,000 distinct CDR3 sequences, of which about 5% were detected only once. The ten largest clones add up to 10% to 14% of the sample. Source material: whole blood. Receptors originate from an adult who was a healthcare worker with PCR-confirmed SARS-CoV-2 infection or an uninfected control (not recorded which).

This clonotype was counted ten times or more. This chain connects TRBV20-1 to TRBJ2-7; D not resolved. CDR1 DFQATT and CDR2 SNEGSKA come from the germline V gene (reference sequence). The CDR3 sequence is 13 residues long. Trimming pared 1 base from V and 2 bases from J, leaving 9 bases between. Here the CDR3 DNA reads TGCAGTGCTAGAGCACCGAATACCTACGAGCAGTACTTC. Encoded protein: CSARAPNTYEQYF.

This clonotype came up a few times. The rearrangement joins TRBV5-1 to TRBJ1-1; a possible D gene is TRBD1 (5 bases). The CDR3 totals 15 residues. V shed 1 base and J shed 1 base, with 11 bases lying between them. CDR1 and CDR2 (germline): SGHRS, YFSETQ. CDR3 DNA: TGCGCCAGCAGCTTGAGCGGGACGGCGAACACTGAAGCTTTCTTT. It yields the protein CASSLSGTANTEAFF.

This clonotype was recorded at least ten times. The rearrangement links TRBV6-5 to TRBJ2-2; D is ambiguous. The germline gives CDR1 MNHEY, CDR2 SVGAGI. CDR3 length: 12 residues. With 8 bases removed from V and 1 base from J, the gap between germline ends came to 5 bases. The CDR3 loop is CASGVNTGELFF. CDR3 in DNA: TGTGCCAGCGGGGTGAACACCGGGGAGCTGTTTTTT.

V gene TRBV28 combines with J gene TRBJ1-2, with 7 nucleotides matching TRBD1. CDR3 length: 13 residues. V lost 10 bases, J lost 6 bases, and 11 bases stayed unmatched. Per the germline V gene, CDR1 is MDHEN and CDR2 is SYDVKM. CDR3 nucleotide sequence: TGTGCCACCCGAGCAGGGGGTATCGATGGCTACACCTTC. Residues: CATRAGGIDGYTF.

A few counts support this clonotype. The genes are TRBV12-3 or TRBV12-4 and TRBJ2-3; 7 nucleotides match TRBD2. This CDR3 has 14 residues. V gave up 1 base and J gave up 5 bases; unmatched junction bases: 3. CDR3 protein: CASSLGLAGDTQYF. CDR3 bases: TGTGCCAGCAGTTTAGGACTAGCAGGAGATACGCAGTATTTT.

The gene calls are TRBV10-2 and TRBJ1-1; D unresolved. CDR3 length: 13 amino acids. The V gene's germline CDR1 is WSHSY and CDR2 SAAADI. Trimming removed 6 bases at V and 0 bases at J, with 8 bases between. DNA of the CDR3: TGCGCCAGCAGGGACCTCATGAACACTGAAGCTTTCTTT. As protein: CASRDLMNTEAFF.

This clonotype has just a few counts. The V call is TRBV7-7, the J call TRBJ2-1; 14 bases are a match to TRBD2. This CDR3 region has 15 residues. Germline lookup yields CDR1 SSHAT and CDR2 FNYEAQ (reference sequence). V shed 5 bases and J 6 bases; nucleotides not matched to a gene: 3. CDR3 amino acids: CASSLGTSGSNEQFF. The CDR3 nucleotides are TGTGCCAGCAGCCTCGGGACTAGCGGGAGCAATGAGCAGTTCTTC.

This clonotype turned up a few times. The chain couples TRBV7-2 to TRBJ2-1; maybe TRBD1 (6 bases). V lost 6 bases to trimming and J lost 0 bases, with 12 bases between them. The CDR3 is 15 residues long. The V gene's germline CDR1 is SGHTA and CDR2 FQGNSA. The CDR3 DNA follows: TGTGCCAGCAGTGCAGACAGGAGCTCCTACAATGAGCAGTTCTTC. Residues: CASSADRSSYNEQFF.

This clonotype has a handful of counts. This sequence joins TRBV6-2 or TRBV6-3 and TRBJ2-7, with 7 positions matching TRBD1. The CDR3 totals 12 residues. After removal of 6 bases from V and 6 bases from J, the junction contained 5 bases not matched to a gene. CDR1 is MNHEY and CDR2 is SVGEGT in the germline V gene. CDR3 in DNA: TGTGCCAGCAGGACAGGGCTGGGCGAGCAGTACTTC. Translated: CASRTGLGEQYF.

There are a few counts of this clonotype. This chain links TRBV11-2 with TRBJ2-5; no definite D call. V shed 5 bases and J shed 5 bases, with 6 bases lying between them. The CDR3 totals 11 residues. Germline CDR1 reads SGHAT; CDR2 reads FQNNGV. The DNA of the CDR3 is TGTGCCAGCAGCCCCCGGGAGACCCAGTACTTC. Translation gives CASSPRETQYF.

Ten or more counts support this clonotype. J is TRBJ2-3 and V is TRBV7-9, with D tentatively TRBD1 (6 bases). CDR1 SEHNR and CDR2 FQNEAQ come from the germline V gene (reference sequence). Trimming removed 5 bases at V and 2 bases at J, with 11 bases between. This CDR3 is 14 amino acids long. CDR3 sequence (DNA): TGTGCCAGCAGCCGGGACACCAACACAGATACGCAGTATTTT. Residues: CASSRDTNTDTQYF.

In this sample, this clonotype turned up many times. The chain carries TRBV25-1 and TRBJ2-5; D could derive from TRBD1 or TRBD2 (5 bases each). The germline gives CDR1 MGHDK, CDR2 SYGVNS. The length of the CDR3 is 14 residues. V lost 7 bases to trimming and J lost 5 bases, with 17 bases between them. The DNA for the CDR3 is TGTGCCAGCACCCCCCCGGGACCGGGGGAGACCCAGTACTTC. It translates to CASTPPGPGETQYF.

This clonotype has a count of ten or more. This sequence joins TRBV20-1 and TRBJ2-1; D perhaps matches TRBD2 (6 bases). Trimming stripped 1 base from V and 4 bases from J, with 11 bases between. The CDR3 spans 14 residues. Germline-derived CDR1 and CDR2 are DFQATT and SNEGSKA (reference sequence). For the CDR3, the DNA is TGCAGTGCTAGAGTTCGGGGGACTTACAATGAGCAGTTCTTC. Translating it yields CSARVRGTYNEQFF.

This clonotype has a handful of counts. This chain links TRBV11-2 with TRBJ2-7; TRBD2 is a possible D gene (5 bases). The CDR3 loop spans 13 amino acids. CDR1 SGHAT and CDR2 FQNNGV come from the germline V gene. Trimming pared 3 bases from V and 3 bases from J, leaving 9 bases between. In DNA, the CDR3 is TGTGCCAGCAGCTTTATTCGGGGCTACGAGCAGTACTTC. It is translated as CASSFIRGYEQYF.

This clonotype was counted at least ten times. The chain employs TRBV18 and TRBJ1-4, with 7 bases identical to TRBD1. CDR3 size: 15 residues. V dropped 6 bases and J dropped 3; count of bases not matched to a gene: 7. CDR1 is KGHSH, CDR2 LQKENI, per germline. CDR3 protein: CASSPGTAANEKLFF. CDR3 nucleotide sequence: TGTGCCAGCTCGCCTGGGACAGCTGCTAATGAAAAACTGTTTTTT. Using reference TRBV18 and TRBJ1-4 for the parts outside the CDR3, the full variable domain is NAGVMQNPRHLVRRRGQEARLRCSPMKGHSHVYWYRQLPEEGLKFMVYLQKENIIDESGMPKERFSAEFPKEGPSILRIQQVVRGDSAAYFCASSPGTAANEKLFFGSGTQLSVL.